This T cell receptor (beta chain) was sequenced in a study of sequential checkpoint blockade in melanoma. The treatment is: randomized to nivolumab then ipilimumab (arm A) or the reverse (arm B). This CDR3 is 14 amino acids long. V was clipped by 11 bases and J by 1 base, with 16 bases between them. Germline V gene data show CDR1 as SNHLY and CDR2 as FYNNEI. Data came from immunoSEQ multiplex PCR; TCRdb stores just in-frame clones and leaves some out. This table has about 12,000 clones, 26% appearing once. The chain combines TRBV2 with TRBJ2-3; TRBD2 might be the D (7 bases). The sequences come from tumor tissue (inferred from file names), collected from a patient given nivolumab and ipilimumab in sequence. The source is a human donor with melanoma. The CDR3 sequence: CAGGAVWGTDTQYF. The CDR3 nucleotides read TGTGCCGGGGGGGCGGTTTGGGGCACAGATACGCAGTATTTT.